Each of the 27 T cell receptor beta chains below was sequenced from the same sample in a study of cytomegalovirus exposure and HLA in healthy donors. A multiplex PCR was run with 60 Vbeta primers and 13 Jbeta primers. Assay used: immunoSEQ multiplex PCR; TCRdb lists only in-frame clones, some missing. The data show nearly 110,000 clones, with approximately 70% seen just once and approximately 0.74% held by the top ten. Source material: PBMCs. The receptors stem from a boy aged 5-17 years in good health and CMV-seronegative.

The sample holds a few counts of this clone. The V and J genes are TRBV19 and TRBJ2-3; 9 nucleotides align to TRBD2. Germline CDR1 LNHDA, CDR2 SQIVND (reference sequence). The CDR3 covers 15 residues. V gave up 6 bases and J gave up 3 bases; unmatched junction bases: 7. The CDR3 sequence is CASRLAGEGTDTQYF. The CDR3 coding sequence is TGTGCCAGTAGATTAGCGGGAGAAGGGACAGATACGCAGTATTTT.

In this sample, this clone turned up a few times. V usage is TRBV30 and J usage is TRBJ1-1; 7 nucleotides align to TRBD1. The germline gives CDR1 GTSNPN, CDR2 SVGIG (reference sequence). This CDR3 comprises 15 residues. The trim removed 0 bases at V and 3 bases at J, leaving 7 bases unmatched. The chain's CDR3 is CAWSVLGGADTEAFF. The DNA of the CDR3 is TGTGCCTGGAGTGTCCTAGGGGGCGCGGACACTGAAGCTTTCTTT. Full variable domain (rest looked up from reference TRBV30 and TRBJ1-1): SQTIHQWPATLVQPVGSPLSLECTVEGTSNPNLYWYRQAAGRGLQLLFYSVGIGQISSEVPQNLSASRPQDRQFILSSKKLLLSDSGFYLCAWSVLGGADTEAFFGQGTRLTVV.

The chain carries TRBV5-6 and TRBJ1-3; D is ambiguous. The CDR3 totals 16 residues. Germline V gene sequence: CDR1 SGHDT, CDR2 YYEEEE. V gave up 1 base and J gave up 0 bases, with 11 bases separating them. The CDR3 reads CASSLLAAGSGNTIYF. Written as DNA, the CDR3 is TGTGCCAGCAGCTTGCTGGCCGCGGGCTCTGGAAACACCATATATTTT.

The chain joins TRBV10-3 to TRBJ2-3, with 11 bases lining up with TRBD2. The CDR3 loop spans 15 amino acids. The V and J ends lost 5 bases and 2 bases, in that order; junction bases with no gene match: 3. Germline CDR1 ENHRY, CDR2 SYGVKD. The CDR3, as DNA: TGTGCCATCAGTCCTAGCGGGGGGAACACAGATACGCAGTATTTT. Its translation: CAISPSGGNTDTQYF.

The rearrangement joins TRBV28 to TRBJ1-2; TRBD1 matches at 8 bases. The CDR3 loop spans 16 amino acids. V lost 6 bases, J lost 4 bases, and 13 bases stayed unmatched. Germline V gene sequence: CDR1 MDHEN, CDR2 SYDVKM. CDR3 in amino acids: CASSRPQGAQIYGYTF. CDR3 coding DNA: TGTGCCAGCAGCCGGCCTCAGGGGGCGCAAATCTATGGCTACACCTTC.

The rearrangement uses TRBV29-1 and TRBJ2-1, with 7 positions matching TRBD1. From germline, CDR1 is SQVTM and CDR2 ANQGSEA. The CDR3 loop spans 13 amino acids. The trim removed 6 bases at V and 5 bases at J, leaving 7 bases unmatched. The chain's CDR3 is CSVSGTVDNEQFF. The CDR3, as DNA: TGCAGCGTATCCGGGACAGTCGACAATGAGCAGTTCTTC.

The CDR3 is CSVRRRLTHEQYF. For the CDR3, the DNA is TGCAGCGTTAGACGGAGACTTACCCACGAGCAGTACTTC. The chain joins TRBV29-1 to TRBJ2-7, with D hard to call. With 5 bases removed from V and 5 bases from J, the gap between germline ends came to 16 bases. The V gene's germline CDR1 is SQVTM and CDR2 ANQGSEA. The CDR3 has 13 residues.

The V and J genes are TRBV7-2 and TRBJ1-2; TRBD1 is a possible D gene (5 bases). Germline CDR1 is SGHTA and CDR2 is FQGNSA. V was cut by 2 bases and J by 1 base, with 11 bases left in between. The CDR3 runs 15 residues. The CDR3 loop is CASSLRGGVNYGYTF. The CDR3 DNA reads as TGTGCCAGCAGCTTACGGGGAGGGGTTAACTATGGCTACACCTTC.

The chain uses TRBV7-9 and TRBJ2-2, with 7 bases fitting TRBD1. Trimming took 5 bases from V and 5 from J; bases not matched to a gene: 2. CDR3 length: 13 residues. Germline V gene data show CDR1 as SEHNR and CDR2 as FQNEAQ (reference sequence). DNA of the CDR3: TGTGCCAGCAGCCCGGGACAGACCGGGGAGCTGTTTTTT. Amino acids: CASSPGQTGELFF.

This chain connects TRBV27 to TRBJ1-4; D is undetermined. The CDR3 is 14 residues long. Trimming removed 5 bases from V and 4 bases from J, with 11 bases in between. Germline values: CDR1 MNHEY, CDR2 SMNVEV (reference sequence). CDR3 DNA: TGTGCCAGCAGTCCCCCAGGCCTTAATGAAAAACTGTTTTTT. This translates into CASSPPGLNEKLFF.

CDR3 amino acids: CASSRIPAGVPGTYNEQFF. DNA of the CDR3: TGTGCCAGCAGCAGGATTCCAGCGGGGGTTCCCGGCACCTACAATGAGCAGTTCTTC. V usage is TRBV9 and J usage is TRBJ2-1; 8 bases line up with TRBD2. V was clipped by 4 bases and J by 2 bases; unmatched bases: 17. This CDR3 is 19 amino acids long. Germline V CDR1 and CDR2: SGDLS, YYNGEE.

V usage is TRBV7-9 and J usage is TRBJ1-4, with TRBD1 as a possible D gene (5 bases). V shed 8 bases and J shed 2 bases, with 12 bases lying between them. The germline V gene has CDR1 SEHNR and CDR2 FQNEAQ (reference sequence). The CDR3 covers 14 residues. CDR3 protein: CASGGTLTNEKLFF. The CDR3, as DNA: TGTGCCAGCGGCGGGACCCTGACTAATGAAAAACTGTTTTTT.

This chain joins TRBV6-5 and TRBJ2-1; no clear D. CDR3 length: 11 amino acids. Germline V gene data show CDR1 as MNHEY and CDR2 as SVGAGI. V lost 6 bases to trimming and J lost 9 bases, with 9 bases between them. CDR3 coding DNA: TGTGCCAGCAGCTCCGGCGGTGAGCAGTTCTTC. This encodes CASSSGGEQFF.

This chain joins TRBV29-1 and TRBJ1-1; no clear D. This CDR3 is 18 amino acids long. The V gene lost 6 bases and the J gene lost 2 bases, with 28 bases spanning the gap. Germline loops: CDR1 SQVTM, CDR2 ANQGSEA. The CDR3 nucleotides read TGCAGCGTCCTCGCGGCCTTCGGACGGGGAGGAACAAACACTGAAGCTTTCTTT. It specifies CSVLAAFGRGGTNTEAFF.

This clone was recorded only once. J is TRBJ2-7 and V is TRBV6-6; 8 nucleotides align to TRBD2. Germline CDR1 and CDR2: MNHNY and SVGAGI (reference sequence). This CDR3 has 14 residues. Trimming took 9 bases from V and 2 from J; bases not matched to a gene: 9. The CDR3 sequence is CASRVAGTTYEQYF. In DNA, the CDR3 is TGTGCCAGTCGAGTAGCGGGGACAACCTACGAGCAGTACTTC.

The chain joins TRBV19 to TRBJ2-3; D is possibly TRBD1 (6 bases). The CDR3 covers 13 residues. Germline CDR1 and CDR2: LNHDA and SQIVND (reference sequence). V gave up 7 bases and J gave up 2 bases, with 10 bases separating them. CDR3 in DNA: TGTGCCAGTAATGGACAGATCACAGATACGCAGTATTTT. Residues: CASNGQITDTQYF.

The chain links TRBV25-1 to TRBJ2-5, with a possible D match to TRBD1 (8 bases). Germline lookup yields CDR1 MGHDK and CDR2 SYGVNS. The CDR3 is 15 residues long. V lost 2 bases to trimming and J lost 5 bases, with 15 bases between them. In nucleotides, the CDR3 is TGTGCCAGCAGTGAAGTACAGGGGGGGTGGGAGACCCAGTACTTC. Its translation: CASSEVQGGWETQYF.

In regard to this clone: No conserved phenylalanine or tryptophan is present at the end of the CDR3, so a read error is the likely explanation. The CDR3 reads CASSLAGPDRVENQPQHV. The CDR3 nucleotides are TGCGCCAGCAGCTTGGCCGGTCCTGACAGGGTAGAGAATCAGCCCCAGCATGTT. The chain links TRBV5-1 to TRBJ1-5; 7 bases match TRBD1. The germline V gene has CDR1 SGHRS and CDR2 YFSETQ. The CDR3 totals 18 residues. V lost 0 bases, J lost 4 bases, and 13 bases stayed unmatched.

V usage is TRBV7-2 and J usage is TRBJ2-1; TRBD1 aligns across 7 bases. Germline V lookup: CDR1 SGHTA, CDR2 FQGNSA. There are 15 residues in the CDR3. With 5 bases clipped from V and 0 bases from J, the junction kept 4 bases outside the gene matches. As DNA, the CDR3 is TGTGCCAGCAGCCTACAGGGGAGCTCCTACAATGAGCAGTTCTTC. Translated: CASSLQGSSYNEQFF. The full variable domain, completed using reference TRBV7-2 and TRBJ2-1, is GAGVSQSPSNKVTEKGKDVELRCDPISGHTALYWYRQSLGQGLEFLIYFQGNSAPDKSGLPSDRFSAERTGGSVSTLTIQRTQQEDSAVYLCASSLQGSSYNEQFFGPGTRLTVL.

This clone has only a few counts. J is TRBJ2-7 and V is TRBV6-5, with D tentatively TRBD1 (5 bases). Looked up from germline, CDR1 is MNHEY and CDR2 is SVGAGI. V lost 4 bases and J lost 2, with 9 bases in between. This CDR3 comprises 13 residues. In nucleotides, the CDR3 is TGTGCCAGCAGTTCCCCAGGGACCTACGAGCAGTACTTC. This gives the protein CASSSPGTYEQYF.

The chain employs TRBV7-5 and TRBJ1-1; no DNA check was done on the table's D call, TRBD1. TRBV7-5 is termed a pseudogene. The CDR3 length is 15 residues. Here the CDR3 reads CARSCGTGDRTEAFF. The CDR3 bases are TGTGCCAGAAGCTGCGGGACAGGGGATCGGACTGAAGCTTTCTTT.

In this sample, this clone turned up once. This chain links TRBV5-1 with TRBJ1-5; D may be TRBD1 (6 bases). The CDR3 contains 13 residues. In germline, CDR1 is SGHRS, CDR2 YFSETQ. V gave up 4 bases and J gave up 3 bases, with 8 bases separating them. The CDR3 region has the DNA TGCGCCAGCAGCCCAGGGGACAATCAGCCCCAGCATTTT. This codes for CASSPGDNQPQHF.

V gene TRBV7-2 combines with J gene TRBJ2-7; 9 nucleotides match TRBD1. From germline, CDR1 is SGHTA and CDR2 FQGNSA. V gave up 4 bases and J gave up 3 bases; unmatched junction bases: 7. CDR3 length: 15 residues. DNA of the CDR3: TGTGCCAGCAGCTACGCCGGGACAGGGTACTACGAGCAGTACTTC. Residues: CASSYAGTGYYEQYF.

The CDR3 nucleotides read TGCGCCAGCAGCCACCCGGGAGCAGGGGAAAAACTGTTTTTT. Amino acid sequence: CASSHPGAGEKLFF. This rearrangement joins TRBV4-1 to TRBJ1-4; perhaps TRBD1 as D (5 bases). Germline CDR1 is MGHRA and CDR2 is YSYEKL. The V gene lost 3 bases and the J gene lost 8 bases, with 13 bases spanning the gap. This CDR3 spans 14 amino acids.

This sequence joins TRBV7-2 and TRBJ2-1; 11 nucleotides align to TRBD2. The CDR3 extends over 16 amino acids. From germline, CDR1 is SGHTA and CDR2 FQGNSA. Trimming took 8 bases from V and 11 from J; bases not matched to a gene: 17. This CDR3 reads CASAGWLAGGTGKQFF. CDR3 sequence (DNA): TGTGCCAGCGCAGGTTGGCTAGCGGGAGGTACGGGGAAGCAGTTCTTC.

This clone was detected once. The chain uses TRBV19 and TRBJ2-7, with D maybe TRBD2 (5 bases). V dropped 10 bases and J dropped 7 bases, with 14 bases sitting between them. This CDR3 comprises 11 residues. Germline V gene lookup returns CDR1 LNHDA and CDR2 SQIVND (reference sequence). The CDR3 DNA sequence: TGTGCCACCAATGTCCGCGGGGAGCAGTACTTC. This gives the protein CATNVRGEQYF.

This chain uses TRBV4-1 with TRBJ1-1; D is uncertain. CDR1 and CDR2 from the germline V gene are MGHRA and YSYEKL. Trimming stripped 1 base from V and 7 bases from J, with 7 bases between. The CDR3 loop spans 12 amino acids. The CDR3, as DNA: TGCGCCAGCAGCCAAGTAGCGGGTGAAGCTTTCTTT. It yields the protein CASSQVAGEAFF.